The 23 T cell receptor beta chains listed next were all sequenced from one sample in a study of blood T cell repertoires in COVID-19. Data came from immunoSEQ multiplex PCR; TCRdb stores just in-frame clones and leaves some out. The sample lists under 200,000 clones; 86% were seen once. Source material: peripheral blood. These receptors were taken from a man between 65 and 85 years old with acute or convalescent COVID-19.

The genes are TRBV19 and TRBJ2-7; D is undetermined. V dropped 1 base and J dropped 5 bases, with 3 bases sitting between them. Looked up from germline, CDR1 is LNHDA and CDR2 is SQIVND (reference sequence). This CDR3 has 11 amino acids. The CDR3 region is CASSIADEQYF. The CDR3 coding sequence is TGTGCCAGTAGTATAGCGGACGAGCAGTACTTC. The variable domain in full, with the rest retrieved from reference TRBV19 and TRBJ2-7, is DGGITQSPKYLFRKEGQNVTLSCEQNLNHDAMYWYRQDPGQGLRLIYYSQIVNDFQKGDIAEGYSVSREKKESFPLTVTSAQKNPTAFYLCASSIADEQYFGPGTRLTVT.

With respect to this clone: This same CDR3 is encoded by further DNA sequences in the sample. The CDR3 loop is CASSLQGNQPQHF. The CDR3, as DNA: TGCGCCAGCAGCTTACAGGGAAATCAGCCCCAGCATTTT. This chain links TRBV5-1 with TRBJ1-5, with a possible D match to TRBD1 (6 bases). The V and J ends lost 2 bases and 4 bases respectively, with 7 bases between them. This CDR3 has 13 amino acids. Germline CDR1 and CDR2: SGHRS and YFSETQ.

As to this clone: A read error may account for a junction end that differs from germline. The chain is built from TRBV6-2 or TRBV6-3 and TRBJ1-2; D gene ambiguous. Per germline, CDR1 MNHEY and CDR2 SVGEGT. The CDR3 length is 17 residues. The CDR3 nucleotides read TGTGCCAGCAGTTTTACCCCACCAGGTCGCTCTAAGTATGGCTACACCTTC. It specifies CASSFTPPGRSKYGYTF.

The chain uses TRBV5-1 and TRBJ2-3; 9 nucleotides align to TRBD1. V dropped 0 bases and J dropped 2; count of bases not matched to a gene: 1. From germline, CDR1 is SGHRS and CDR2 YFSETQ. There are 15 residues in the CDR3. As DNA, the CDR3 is TGCGCCAGCAGCTTGGGACAGGGGGACACAGATACGCAGTATTTT. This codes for CASSLGQGDTDTQYF.

The CDR3 is CASSFPPAGVQFF. CDR3 in DNA: TGTGCCAGCAGCTTTCCCCCGGCGGGGGTGCAGTTCTTC. The chain carries TRBV5-6 and TRBJ2-1; TRBD2 matches at 7 bases. Per the germline V gene, CDR1 is SGHDT and CDR2 is YYEEEE. This CDR3 has 13 amino acids. Trimming cost V 2 bases and J 12 bases; bases outside gene matches: 8.

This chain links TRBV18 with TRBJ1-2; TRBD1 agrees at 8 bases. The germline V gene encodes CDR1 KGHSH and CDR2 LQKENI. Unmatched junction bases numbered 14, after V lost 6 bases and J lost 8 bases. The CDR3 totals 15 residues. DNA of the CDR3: TGTGCCAGCTCCCCGGACAGGGACCAACTCCGGGGCTACACCTTC. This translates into CASSPDRDQLRGYTF.

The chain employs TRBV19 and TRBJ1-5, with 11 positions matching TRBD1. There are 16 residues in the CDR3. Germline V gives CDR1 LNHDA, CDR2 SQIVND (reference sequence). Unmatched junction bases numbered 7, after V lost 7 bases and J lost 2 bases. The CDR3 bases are TGTGCCAGTACCTGGACAGGGGGCCTTGGCAATCAGCCCCAGCATTTT. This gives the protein CASTWTGGLGNQPQHF.

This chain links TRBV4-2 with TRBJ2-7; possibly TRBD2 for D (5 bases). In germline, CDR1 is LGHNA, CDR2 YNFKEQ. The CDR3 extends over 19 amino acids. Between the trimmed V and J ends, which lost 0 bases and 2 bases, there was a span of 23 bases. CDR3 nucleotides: TGTGCCAGCAGCCAAGACCAGCGGAGCTCTAGCTACGCCCCCTACGAGCAGTACTTC. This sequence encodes CASSQDQRSSSYAPYEQYF.

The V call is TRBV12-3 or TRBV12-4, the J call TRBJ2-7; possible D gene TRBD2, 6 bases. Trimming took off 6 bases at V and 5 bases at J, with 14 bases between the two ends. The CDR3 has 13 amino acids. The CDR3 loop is CASRMGGVHEQYF. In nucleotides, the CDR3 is TGTGCCAGCAGGATGGGCGGGGTCCACGAGCAGTACTTC.

The CDR3 DNA is TGTGCCAGCAGTTCACGAGTAGCTAATGAAAAACTGTTTTTT. Amino acid sequence: CASSSRVANEKLFF. The V and J genes are TRBV28 and TRBJ1-4; D gene uncertain. Germline V CDR1 and CDR2: MDHEN, SYDVKM. The ends were cut back, 4 bases at V and 3 bases at J, with 9 bases in the middle. The length of the CDR3 is 14 residues.

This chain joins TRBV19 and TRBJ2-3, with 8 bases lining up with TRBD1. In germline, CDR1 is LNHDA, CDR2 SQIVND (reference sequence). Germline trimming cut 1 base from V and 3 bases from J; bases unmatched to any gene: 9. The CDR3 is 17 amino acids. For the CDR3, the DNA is TGTGCCAGTAGTATAGTATCAGGGGGCGCGAGGACAGATACGCAGTATTTT. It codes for CASSIVSGGARTDTQYF.

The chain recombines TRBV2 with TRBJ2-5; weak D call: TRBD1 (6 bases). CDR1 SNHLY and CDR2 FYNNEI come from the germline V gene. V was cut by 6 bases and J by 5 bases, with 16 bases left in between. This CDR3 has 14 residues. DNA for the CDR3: TGTGCCAGCAGGGTCGGAACAGGGACCGAGACCCAGTACTTC. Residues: CASRVGTGTETQYF.

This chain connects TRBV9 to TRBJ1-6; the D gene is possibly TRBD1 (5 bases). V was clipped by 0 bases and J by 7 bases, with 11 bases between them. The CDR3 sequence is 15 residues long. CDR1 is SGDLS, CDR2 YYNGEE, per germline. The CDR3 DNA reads TGTGCCAGCAGCGTAGCTGGGGGGGGAAATTCACCCCTCCACTTT. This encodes CASSVAGGGNSPLHF.

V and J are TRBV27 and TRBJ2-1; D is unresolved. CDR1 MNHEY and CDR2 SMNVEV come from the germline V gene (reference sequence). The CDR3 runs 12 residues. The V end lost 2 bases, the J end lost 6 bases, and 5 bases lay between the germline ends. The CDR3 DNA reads TGTGCCAGCAGTTTACTAGGCAATGAGCAGTTCTTC. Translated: CASSLLGNEQFF.

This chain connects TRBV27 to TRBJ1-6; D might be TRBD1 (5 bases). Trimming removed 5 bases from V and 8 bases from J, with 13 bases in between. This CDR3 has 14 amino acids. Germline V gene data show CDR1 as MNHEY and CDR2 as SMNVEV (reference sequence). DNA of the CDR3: TGTGCCAGCAGTCCCTTTGGGGGGGATTCACCCCTCCACTTT. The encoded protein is CASSPFGGDSPLHF.

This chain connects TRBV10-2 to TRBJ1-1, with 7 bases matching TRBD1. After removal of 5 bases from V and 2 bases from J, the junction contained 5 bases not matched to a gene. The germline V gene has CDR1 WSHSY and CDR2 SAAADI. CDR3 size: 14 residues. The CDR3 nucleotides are TGCGCCAGCAGTCCAGACAGGGATAACACTGAAGCTTTCTTT. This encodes CASSPDRDNTEAFF.

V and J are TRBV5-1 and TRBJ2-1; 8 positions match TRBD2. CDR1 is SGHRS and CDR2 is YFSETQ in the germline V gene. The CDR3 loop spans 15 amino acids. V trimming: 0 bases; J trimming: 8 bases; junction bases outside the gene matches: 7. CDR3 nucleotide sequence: TGCGCCAGCAGCTTGGCTAGCGGGCCAGACTATGAGCAGTTCTTC. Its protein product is CASSLASGPDYEQFF.

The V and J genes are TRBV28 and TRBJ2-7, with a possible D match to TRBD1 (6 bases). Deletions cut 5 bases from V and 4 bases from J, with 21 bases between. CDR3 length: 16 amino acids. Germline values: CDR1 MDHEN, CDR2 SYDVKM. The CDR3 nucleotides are TGTGCCAGCAGTCCCACTTCCCCGGGACATCGTTACGAGCAGTACTTC. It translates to CASSPTSPGHRYEQYF.

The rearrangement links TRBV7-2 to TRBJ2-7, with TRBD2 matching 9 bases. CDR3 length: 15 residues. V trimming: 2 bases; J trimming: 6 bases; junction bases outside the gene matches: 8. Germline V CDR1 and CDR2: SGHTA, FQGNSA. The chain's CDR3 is CASSLYLAGRAEQYF. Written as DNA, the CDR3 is TGTGCCAGCAGCTTATACCTAGCGGGGAGAGCCGAGCAGTACTTC.

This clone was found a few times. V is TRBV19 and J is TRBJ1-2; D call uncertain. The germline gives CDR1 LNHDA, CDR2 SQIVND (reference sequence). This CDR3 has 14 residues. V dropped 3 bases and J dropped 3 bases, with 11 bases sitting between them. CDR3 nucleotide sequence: TGTGCCAGTAGTATTATTCCTCCTTACTATGGCTACACCTTC. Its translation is CASSIIPPYYGYTF.

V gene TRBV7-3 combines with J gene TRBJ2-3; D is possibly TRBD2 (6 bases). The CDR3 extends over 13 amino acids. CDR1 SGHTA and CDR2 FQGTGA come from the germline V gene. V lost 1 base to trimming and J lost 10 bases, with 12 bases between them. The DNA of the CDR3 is TGTGCCAGCAGCTTAAACGAGGGCGGGGCGCAGTATTTT. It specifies CASSLNEGGAQYF.

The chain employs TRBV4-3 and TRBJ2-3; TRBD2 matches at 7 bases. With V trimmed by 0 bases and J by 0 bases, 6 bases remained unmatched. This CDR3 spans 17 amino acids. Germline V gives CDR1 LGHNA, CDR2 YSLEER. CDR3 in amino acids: CASSQDQRGPSTDTQYF. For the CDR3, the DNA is TGCGCCAGCAGCCAAGATCAGCGGGGACCGAGCACAGATACGCAGTATTTT.

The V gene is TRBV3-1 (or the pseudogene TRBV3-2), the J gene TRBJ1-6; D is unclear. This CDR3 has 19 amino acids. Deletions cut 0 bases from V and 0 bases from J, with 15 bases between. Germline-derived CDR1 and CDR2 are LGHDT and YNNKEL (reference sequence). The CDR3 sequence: CASSQEGSPSSSYNSPLHF. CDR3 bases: TGTGCCAGCAGCCAAGAGGGCAGTCCGTCGAGCTCCTATAATTCACCCCTCCACTTT.